Below are 23 T cell receptor beta chains sequenced from a single sample in a study of blood T cell repertoires in COVID-19. The data were produced by immunoSEQ multiplex PCR, yet TCRdb's version contains in-frame clones alone and is incomplete. This table holds about 250,000 clones, about 83% found once. Sequencing was performed on peripheral blood. The receptors were sampled from a woman older than 75 with COVID-19, enrolled during active disease.

V usage is TRBV6-5 and J usage is TRBJ1-2; weak D call: TRBD1 (6 bases). Germline-derived CDR1 and CDR2 are MNHEY and SVGAGI. CDR3 length equals 14 residues. V was pared by 0 bases and J by 7 bases, with 12 bases between. DNA of the CDR3: TGTGCCAGCAGTTACTCAGCAGGGGAGGGTGGCTACACCTTC. Protein sequence: CASSYSAGEGGYTF.

The gene calls are TRBV2 and TRBJ1-1, with 7 nucleotides matching TRBD1. The CDR3 totals 14 residues. Germline CDR1 is SNHLY and CDR2 is FYNNEI. Trimming removed 4 bases from V and 2 bases from J; junction bases left unmatched: 4. CDR3 DNA sequence: TGTGCCAGCAGTGCCCAGGGGGTAAACACTGAAGCTTTCTTT. Translation gives CASSAQGVNTEAFF.

The chain employs TRBV7-6 and TRBJ2-1; D possibly corresponds to TRBD1 (6 bases). This CDR3 is built from 15 residues. In germline, CDR1 is SGHVS, CDR2 FNYEAQ. V was trimmed by 5 bases and J by 3 bases, leaving 14 bases between them. The CDR3 DNA reads as TGTGCCAGCAGCCAAGCACAGGGTTACTACAATGAGCAGTTCTTC. Translation: CASSQAQGYYNEQFF. Supplemented by reference TRBV7-6 and TRBJ2-1, the full variable domain reads GAGVSQSPRYKVTKRGQDVALRCDPISGHVSLYWYRQALGQGPEFLTYFNYEAQQDKSGLPNDRFSAERPEGSISTLTIQRTEQRDSAMYRCASSQAQGYYNEQFFGPGTRLTVL.

The chain couples TRBV7-9 to TRBJ1-2; weak D call: TRBD1 (6 bases). Germline V CDR1 and CDR2: SEHNR, FQNEAQ (reference sequence). The CDR3 has 14 residues. The V and J ends lost 5 bases and 4 bases respectively, with 14 bases between them. Written as DNA, the CDR3 is TGTGCCAGCAGCCCAACAGGGATTTCCTATGGCTACACCTTC. Protein sequence: CASSPTGISYGYTF.

The V call is TRBV6-5, the J call TRBJ1-4; D is ambiguous. Germline CDR1 reads MNHEY; CDR2 reads SVGAGI. This CDR3 has 13 amino acids. V dropped 5 bases and J dropped 8 bases, with 12 bases sitting between them. The CDR3, as DNA: TGTGCCAGCAGTACCGAATTACACGAAAAACTGTTTTTT. Translated, it gives CASSTELHEKLFF.

This chain connects TRBV18 to TRBJ2-5; D not resolved. Trimming left V 0 bases short and J 2 bases short, with 7 bases between. Germline V gives CDR1 KGHSH, CDR2 LQKENI. The CDR3 runs 14 residues. The CDR3 DNA reads TGTGCCAGCTCACCACCGGGCCAACAAGAGACCCAGTACTTC. Translated, it gives CASSPPGQQETQYF.

This sequence joins TRBV10-3 and TRBJ2-3; D perhaps matches TRBD2 (5 bases). Trimming took off 4 bases at V and 2 bases at J, with 10 bases between the two ends. CDR1 and CDR2 from the germline V gene are ENHRY and SYGVKD. The CDR3 is 14 amino acids. CDR3 sequence reads: CAISVGEPTDTQYF. CDR3 DNA: TGTGCCATCAGTGTGGGAGAGCCCACAGATACGCAGTATTTT.

The rearrangement joins TRBV19 to TRBJ2-1; a possible D gene is TRBD1 (5 bases). Deletions cut 0 bases from V and 3 bases from J, with 18 bases between. The CDR3 runs 18 residues. Germline V CDR1 and CDR2: LNHDA, SQIVND (reference sequence). CDR3 residues: CASSIDPSDSYLYNEQFF. In DNA form, the CDR3 reads TGTGCCAGTAGTATAGACCCCTCTGACAGTTACCTCTACAATGAGCAGTTCTTC.

V usage is TRBV7-2 and J usage is TRBJ2-3, with D maybe TRBD1 (5 bases). The germline V and J ends were trimmed by 1 base and 6 bases, with 11 bases remaining between them. This CDR3 has 14 residues. The germline V gene has CDR1 SGHTA and CDR2 FQGNSA. CDR3 in amino acids: CASSLGVAGDTQYF. The CDR3 nucleotides read TGTGCCAGCAGCTTAGGAGTAGCAGGGGATACGCAGTATTTT.

DNA for the CDR3: TGTGCCAGCAGCCTGGAGCCGGGAGATACGCAGTATTTT. This encodes CASSLEPGDTQYF. The V and J genes are TRBV5-4 and TRBJ2-3; no definite D call. Germline V lookup: CDR1 SGHNT, CDR2 YYREEE (reference sequence). The CDR3 is made up of 13 amino acids. V was shortened by 4 bases and J by 5 bases, with 11 bases between the two germline ends.

This clone occurred a few times. Other nucleotide sequences in the sample specify the same CDR3. This rearrangement joins TRBV7-3 to TRBJ2-5; perhaps TRBD2 as D (7 bases). The CDR3 is 18 amino acids. Germline-derived CDR1 and CDR2 are SGHTA and FQGTGA. Trimming took 2 bases from V and 2 from J, leaving 21 bases between them. The CDR3 nucleotides read TGTGCCAGCAGCTTACGGGGATTGGGGCGGGGGCGGCAAGAGACCCAGTACTTC. Its translation is CASSLRGLGRGRQETQYF.

The chain combines TRBV19 with TRBJ1-6; no definite D call. Trimming took 3 bases from V and 10 from J, leaving 10 bases between them. Germline loops: CDR1 LNHDA, CDR2 SQIVND (reference sequence). The length of the CDR3 is 13 residues. The CDR3 sequence: CASSIEVSSPLHF. The CDR3 DNA is TGTGCCAGTAGTATTGAAGTGAGCTCACCCCTCCACTTT.

The chain recombines TRBV19 with TRBJ2-4, with TRBD1 matching over 9 bases. After removal of 5 bases from V and 0 bases from J, the junction contained 8 bases not matched to a gene. Per the germline V gene, CDR1 is LNHDA and CDR2 is SQIVND (reference sequence). The CDR3 contains 17 residues. CDR3 DNA sequence: TGTGCCAGTAGTGCCGACAGGGGGGGCATAGCCAAAAACATTCAGTACTTC. Its translation is CASSADRGGIAKNIQYF.

V and J are TRBV6-6 and TRBJ1-2; 7 bases align to TRBD1. The CDR3 runs 14 residues. In germline, CDR1 is MNHNY, CDR2 SVGAGI (reference sequence). Trimming cost V 8 bases and J 2 bases; bases outside gene matches: 8. CDR3 nucleotide sequence: TGTGCCAGCCGACAGGGTGGCAGGAACTATGGCTACACCTTC. Its translation is CASRQGGRNYGYTF.

This rearrangement joins TRBV28 to TRBJ1-2; D possibly corresponds to TRBD1 (6 bases). The V end was cut by 2 bases, the J end by 3 bases, with 13 bases between. This CDR3 has 15 residues. Germline CDR1 and CDR2: MDHEN and SYDVKM. CDR3 sequence: CASSLEKGGDYGYTF. The CDR3 coding sequence is TGTGCCAGCAGTTTAGAGAAAGGGGGGGACTATGGCTACACCTTC.

V is TRBV11-2 and J is TRBJ1-3; the D is unclear. Germline lookup yields CDR1 SGHAT and CDR2 FQNNGV. V shed 5 bases and J shed 3 bases, with 20 bases lying between them. The CDR3 sequence is 17 residues long. In nucleotides, the CDR3 is TGTGCCAGCAGCCCACTTTTATCAGGAATTCATGGAAACACCATATATTTT. It yields the protein CASSPLLSGIHGNTIYF.

V is TRBV5-8 and J is TRBJ1-5, with TRBD1 matching 9 bases. Germline values: CDR1 SGHTS, CDR2 YDEGEE. J gave up 8 bases and V 5 bases, and 14 bases lay outside the gene matches. The CDR3 runs 16 residues. The CDR3 sequence is CASRSYRGRLGEPQHF. CDR3 nucleotide sequence: TGTGCCAGCAGGTCCTACAGGGGGCGCCTGGGGGAGCCCCAGCATTTT. The complete variable domain, with remaining parts taken from reference TRBV5-8 and TRBJ1-5, reads EAGVTQSPTHLIKTRGQQATLRCSPISGHTSVYWYQQALGLGLQFLLWYDEGEERNRGNFPPRFSGRQFPNYSSELNVNALELEDSALYLCASRSYRGRLGEPQHFGDGTRLSIL.

The V and J genes are TRBV19 and TRBJ1-5, with 7 bases lining up with TRBD1. The CDR3 loop spans 18 amino acids. Germline lookup yields CDR1 LNHDA and CDR2 SQIVND (reference sequence). The ends lost 4 bases at V and 4 bases at J; junction bases unmatched: 16. The CDR3 DNA sequence: TGTGCCAGTAGTACACCGGGACAGTCCACTTTTGAGAATCAGCCCCAGCATTTT. This sequence encodes CASSTPGQSTFENQPQHF.

The chain recombines TRBV27 with TRBJ2-7; D unclear. CDR3 size: 14 residues. Germline CDR1 is MNHEY and CDR2 is SMNVEV (reference sequence). V lost 5 bases, J lost 4 bases, and 15 bases lay in between. The CDR3 sequence: CASSPSRGPYEQYF. In DNA, the CDR3 is TGTGCCAGCAGTCCGAGTCGCGGCCCTTACGAGCAGTACTTC.

This rearrangement joins TRBV7-6 to TRBJ2-3; a weak D match, TRBD2 (6 bases). Germline CDR1 SGHVS, CDR2 FNYEAQ. This CDR3 has 13 amino acids. Trimming stripped 7 bases from V and 10 bases from J, with 18 bases between. The CDR3 DNA sequence: TGTGCCAGCACCTCAGGGACTCCCATTCCGCAGTATTTT. Amino acids: CASTSGTPIPQYF. Full variable domain (remainder filled in from reference TRBV7-6 and TRBJ2-3): GAGVSQSPRYKVTKRGQDVALRCDPISGHVSLYWYRQALGQGPEFLTYFNYEAQQDKSGLPNDRFSAERPEGSISTLTIQRTEQRDSAMYRCASTSGTPIPQYFGPGTRLTVL.

The chain is built from TRBV27 and TRBJ2-1, with D possibly matching TRBD1 (5 bases). There are 16 residues in the CDR3. V lost 4 bases to trimming and J lost 5 bases, with 18 bases between them. CDR1 is MNHEY and CDR2 is SMNVEV in the germline V gene (reference sequence). In DNA form, the CDR3 reads TGTGCCAGCAGTTGGGGAAGGACAAGGGCTCACAATGAGCAGTTCTTC. Its protein product is CASSWGRTRAHNEQFF.

This chain connects TRBV28 to TRBJ2-7, with a tentative D call TRBD1 (5 bases). Germline CDR1 is MDHEN and CDR2 is SYDVKM. This CDR3 comprises 14 residues. The V end was cut by 10 bases, the J end by 1 base, with 17 bases between. Here the CDR3 reads CANPSREFSYEQYF. The CDR3 nucleotides read TGTGCCAACCCTTCCAGGGAATTTTCCTACGAGCAGTACTTC.

This clone came up once. V is TRBV5-6 and J is TRBJ1-6; 8 bases fit TRBD1. CDR1 is SGHDT, CDR2 YYEEEE, per germline. CDR3 size: 15 residues. Unmatched junction bases numbered 7, after V lost 3 bases and J lost 8 bases. The CDR3 loop reads CASSSGYRGDSPLHF. The CDR3 coding sequence is TGTGCCAGCAGCTCCGGTTACAGGGGGGATTCACCCCTCCACTTT.